The text below deals with one TCR beta chain. Its target is unknown. The data are from a study of T-cell reconstitution after alpha-beta-depleted transplantation in children. Overall study results and limits: T cells produced anew were the main source of T-cell counts and diversity one year after transplant.

Unique molecular identifiers were incorporated during preparation of the TCRbeta library. TCRdb called the PCR reads again in MiXCR, with one record for every CDR3 protein. The sample lists about 980,000 distinct CDR3 sequences; about 26% were seen once. The CDR3 runs 11 residues. In germline, CDR1 is LNHDA, CDR2 SQIVND (reference sequence). V was cut by 10 bases and J by 6 bases, with 13 bases left in between. This chain links TRBV19 with TRBJ2-7, with D tentatively TRBD1 (6 bases). This receptor was obtained from a boy younger than two who had a stem cell transplant for SCID, so the T cells may come from the graft donor. The starting material was PBMCs, mostly from graft donor cells, obtained 360 days after TCRalphabeta/CD19-depleted stem cell transplant. DNA of the CDR3: TGTGCCATTGGGACATTTGGCGAGCAGTACTTC. As protein: CAIGTFGEQYF.